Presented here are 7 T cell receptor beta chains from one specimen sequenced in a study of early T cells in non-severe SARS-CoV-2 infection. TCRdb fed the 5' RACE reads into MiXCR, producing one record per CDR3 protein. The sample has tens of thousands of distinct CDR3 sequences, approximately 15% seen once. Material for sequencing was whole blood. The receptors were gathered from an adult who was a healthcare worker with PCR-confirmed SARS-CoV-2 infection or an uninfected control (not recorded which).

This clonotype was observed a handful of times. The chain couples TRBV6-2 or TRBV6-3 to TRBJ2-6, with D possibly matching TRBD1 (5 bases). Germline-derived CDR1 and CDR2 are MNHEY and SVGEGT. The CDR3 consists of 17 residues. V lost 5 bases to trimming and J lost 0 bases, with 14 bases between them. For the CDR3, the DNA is TGTGCCAGCAGTCCCCGGCAGGGCCTCTCTGGGGCCAACGTCCTGACTTTC. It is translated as CASSPRQGLSGANVLTF.

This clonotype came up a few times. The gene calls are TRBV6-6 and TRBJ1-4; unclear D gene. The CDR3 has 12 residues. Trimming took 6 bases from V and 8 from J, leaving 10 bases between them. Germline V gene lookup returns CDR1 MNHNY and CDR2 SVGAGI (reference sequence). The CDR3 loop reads CASSRVGEKLFF. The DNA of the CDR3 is TGTGCCAGCAGCCGAGTGGGAGAAAAACTGTTTTTT.

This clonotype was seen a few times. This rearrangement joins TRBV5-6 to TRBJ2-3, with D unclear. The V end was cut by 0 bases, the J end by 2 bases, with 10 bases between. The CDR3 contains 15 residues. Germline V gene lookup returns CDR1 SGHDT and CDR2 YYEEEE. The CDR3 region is CASSLVGRVTDTQYF. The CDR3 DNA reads TGTGCCAGCAGCTTGGTTGGTCGGGTCACAGATACGCAGTATTTT.

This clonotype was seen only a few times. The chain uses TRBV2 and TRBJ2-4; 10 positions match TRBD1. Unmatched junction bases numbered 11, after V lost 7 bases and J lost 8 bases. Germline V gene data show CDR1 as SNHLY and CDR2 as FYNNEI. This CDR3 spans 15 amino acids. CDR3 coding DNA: TGTGCCAGCACCCTGGGGACAGGGGAGTCGGACATTCAGTACTTC. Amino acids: CASTLGTGESDIQYF.

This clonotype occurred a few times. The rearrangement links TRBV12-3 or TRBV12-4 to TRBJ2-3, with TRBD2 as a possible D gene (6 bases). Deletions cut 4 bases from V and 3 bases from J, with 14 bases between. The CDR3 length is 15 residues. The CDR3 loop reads CASSSPGLGTDTQYF. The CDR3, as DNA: TGTGCCAGCAGTTCCCCGGGACTGGGGACAGATACGCAGTATTTT.

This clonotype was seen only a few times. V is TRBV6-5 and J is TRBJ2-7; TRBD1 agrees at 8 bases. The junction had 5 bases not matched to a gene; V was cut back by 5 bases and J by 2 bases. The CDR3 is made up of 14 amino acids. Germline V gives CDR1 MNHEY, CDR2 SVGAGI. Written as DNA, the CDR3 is TGTGCCAGCAGTAGCCCGGGACAGGCCTACGAGCAGTACTTC. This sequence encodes CASSSPGQAYEQYF.

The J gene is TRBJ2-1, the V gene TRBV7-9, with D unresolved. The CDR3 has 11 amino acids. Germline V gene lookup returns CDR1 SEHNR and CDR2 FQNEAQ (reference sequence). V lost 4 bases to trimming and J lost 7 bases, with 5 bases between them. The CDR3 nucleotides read TGTGCCAGCAGCTGGATAAATGAGCAGTTCTTC. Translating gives CASSWINEQFF.